This is a list of T cell receptor beta chains from one sample in a study of T cells in Graves' hyperthyroidism and ophthalmopathy. TCRdb processed the multiplex PCR reads anew with MiXCR; each CDR3 protein has one entry. This sample has 800,000 or so distinct CDR3 sequences, with roughly 40% found just once. The sequencing input was blood. These receptors were obtained from a young man with Graves' hyperthyroidism. CDR3s include the opening cysteine and the closing phenylalanine or tryptophan.

TRBJ2-2 TRBV29-1 CSVGQGASRTGELFF
TRBJ1-4 TRBV19 CASKRRDRFNEKLFF
TRBJ2-5 TRBV12-3/TRBV12-4 CASRVAGVQETQYF
TRBJ1-1 TRBV15 CATSTLDTLNTEAFF
TRBJ1-1 TRBV5-1 CASSSYSTVGGNTEAFF
TRBJ1-1 TRBV11-2 CASQAGGMNTEAFF
TRBJ1-1 TRBV15 CATSEGITVNTEAFF
TRBJ2-7 TRBV6-6 CASSPRYSGSPTYEQYF
TRBJ1-2 TRBV19 CAIGTGTGMYGYTF
TRBJ2-7 TRBV7-2 CASSSGAGLRSSYEQYF
TRBJ2-5 TRBV20-1 CSARDQTSGQETQYF
TRBJ2-7 TRBV12-3/TRBV12-4 CASSSPYASGMGDEQYF
TRBJ2-2 TRBV7-6 CASSLLAGNAGELFF
TRBJ2-2 TRBV9 CASSQGFPPVTGELFF
TRBJ1-5 TRBV27 CASSYRADQPQHF
TRBJ2-7 TRBV12-3/TRBV12-4 CASSFLTGDDEQYF
TRBJ2-7 TRBV2 CASSLLGGSTYEQYF
TRBJ1-6 TRBV27 CASSFSGHLNSPLHF
TRBJ2-7 TRBV9 CASSARTGTVEQYF
TRBJ1-1 TRBV2 CASSDTGFRAEAFF
TRBJ1-3 TRBV19 CASRPGQIFSGNTIYF
TRBJ2-5 TRBV20-1 CSALREGLSETQYF
TRBJ1-1 TRBV6-1 CASSEDGDAHAEAFF
TRBJ1-1 TRBV29-1 CSVVFAGRDTEAFF
TRBJ1-5 TRBV2 CASATGTGQPQHF
TRBJ1-2 TRBV19 CASSATGRDNYGYTF
TRBJ2-5 TRBV6-5 CASSYEGGGETQYF
TRBJ1-4 TRBV10-3 CAIRIREINEKLFF
TRBJ2-7 TRBV12-5 CASGTGTGLYEQYF
TRBJ2-5 TRBV12-3/TRBV12-4 CASSLRTGPKETQYF
TRBJ1-6 TRBV2 CASSETPGQNSPLHF
TRBJ1-3 TRBV12-3/TRBV12-4 CASTPLPSSGNTIYF
TRBJ1-4 TRBV10-3 CAISATGTGGLREKLFF
TRBJ1-5 TRBV10-3 CAGGTGDSNQPQHF
TRBJ1-1 TRBV2 CASHEAFF
TRBJ2-2 TRBV5-4 CASSLAQGKAGELFF
TRBJ2-7 TRBV15 CATSRDLLGGEQYF
TRBJ2-7 TRBV6-6 CASSYRPLARAQDEQYF
. TRBV6-2/TRBV6-3 CASSRRFYEQYF
TRBJ2-7 TRBV25-1 CASSELNYYEQYF
TRBJ1-1 TRBV19 CASSIIDLETEAFF
TRBJ2-7 TRBV10-3 CAISRLAGGPSGEQYF
TRBJ2-7 TRBV25-1 CASSESGRGGRAYEQYF
TRBJ1-1 TRBV7-6 CASSSGAAPAFF
TRBJ1-5 TRBV7-8 CASSPGDLTAQPQHF
TRBJ2-7 TRBV12-3/TRBV12-4 CASSALGAGTQYF
TRBJ2-7 TRBV20-1 CSAGVRDRVAYEQYF
TRBJ1-1 TRBV12-3/TRBV12-4 CASSFNRMNTEAFF
TRBJ2-7 TRBV9 CASSTGGTGYEQYF
TRBJ2-5 TRBV7-9 CASSLAEEGETRYF
TRBJ1-1 TRBV7-3 CASSYHEGDTEAFF
TRBJ2-5 TRBV11-2 CASSPPSGRQETQYF
TRBJ2-7 TRBV20-1 CSASLGDSSFEQYF
TRBJ1-2 TRBV7-2 CASSSLSGGYGYTF
TRBJ2-7 TRBV5-1 CASSQGTSGPPEQYF